The next 6 T cell receptor beta chains were all read from a single sample in a study of CD8 T cells in ankylosing spondylitis. The study, taken as a whole, reports: Characteristic of ankylosing spondylitis blood, it appeared, was a TCR beta motif comprising about eight highly homologous variants.

TCRdb passed the 5' RACE reads through MiXCR, listing each CDR3 protein once. The sample holds 200,000 to 250,000 distinct CDR3 sequences, approximately 7.4% seen once. The antigens of these receptors remain unknown. The sequenced sample was blood, either unsorted or a sorted T cell fraction (not recorded which). These receptors originate from a male donor with ankylosing spondylitis.

This clonotype was counted many times. The genes are TRBV7-9 and TRBJ2-1; D gene unclear. The CDR3 runs to 14 residues. With 8 bases removed from V and 1 base from J, the gap between germline ends came to 12 bases. Germline CDR1 reads SEHNR; CDR2 reads FQNEAQ (reference sequence). The CDR3 bases are TGTGCCAGCCAGAAGCTGACGTCCTACAATGAGCAGTTCTTC. Translated: CASQKLTSYNEQFF.

This clonotype appeared many times. The rearrangement links TRBV27 to TRBJ2-1, with TRBD2 matching over 10 bases. CDR3 length: 13 residues. Germline-derived CDR1 and CDR2 are MNHEY and SMNVEV (reference sequence). V was clipped by 6 bases and J by 11 bases; unmatched bases: 7. CDR3 sequence (DNA): TGTGCCAGCAGCCCTAGCGGGAGTGGAAAGCAGTTCTTC. As protein: CASSPSGSGKQFF.

This clonotype was found many times. This chain uses TRBV5-1 with TRBJ2-3; no clear D gene. Germline CDR1 and CDR2: SGHRS and YFSETQ. V was clipped by 1 base and J by 4 bases, with 7 bases between them. CDR3 size: 13 residues. CDR3 in amino acids: CASSLFVADTQYF. The CDR3 coding sequence is TGCGCCAGCAGCTTGTTTGTGGCAGATACGCAGTATTTT.

This clonotype was seen repeatedly, ten times or more. The chain couples TRBV20-1 to TRBJ2-7; D tentatively reads TRBD1 or TRBD2 (5 bases each). The CDR3 sequence is 17 residues long. Germline V lookup: CDR1 DFQATT, CDR2 SNEGSKA (reference sequence). The V gene lost 6 bases and the J gene lost 0 bases, with 24 bases spanning the gap. CDR3 region: CSAKSLTGTLRSYEQYF. DNA of the CDR3: TGCAGTGCCAAGTCGTTAACCGGGACCCTGCGCTCCTACGAGCAGTACTTC.

In its sample, this clonotype was seen many times. This sequence joins TRBV2 and TRBJ2-1; TRBD2 agrees at 10 bases. V lost 4 bases to trimming and J lost 10 bases; unmatched junction nucleotides: 16. CDR1 and CDR2 from the germline V gene are SNHLY and FYNNEI. This CDR3 is built from 17 residues. The CDR3 loop is CASSATTSGDRSGEQFF. CDR3 nucleotides: TGTGCCAGCAGTGCGACTACTAGCGGGGATCGGTCAGGGGAGCAGTTCTTC.

This clonotype was observed many times. The rearrangement uses TRBV9 and TRBJ2-1; either TRBD1 or TRBD2 may fit D (5 bases each). The V end was cut by 4 bases, the J end by 8 bases, with 7 bases between. Germline-derived CDR1 and CDR2 are SGDLS and YYNGEE. CDR3 length: 11 residues. The CDR3 sequence: CASSRGDEQFF. DNA for the CDR3: TGTGCCAGCAGCCGAGGGGATGAGCAGTTCTTC.